Detailed here is one T cell receptor beta chain. The data were taken from a study of shared clonotypes between healthy human individuals. Background on the study: The composition of the donors was a couple of women and three men aged 18 to 49.

The V end was cut by 8 bases, the J end by 6 bases, with 16 bases between. Germline CDR1 is GTSNPN and CDR2 is SVGIG (reference sequence). The CDR3 is made up of 12 amino acids. Method: immunoSEQ multiplex PCR; TCRdb's copy keeps in-frame clones and lacks some. Among fewer than 600,000 clones listed, just over 75% were seen once. The chain carries TRBV30 and TRBJ1-1; no clear D gene. Sequences were obtained from PBMCs. The clonotype comes from a woman in her thirties or forties in good health. Some clones in this sample may be carry-over from other donors' samples. The CDR3 protein is CALGRQLAEAFF. DNA of the CDR3: TGTGCCCTCGGTCGGCAGCTTGCTGAAGCTTTCTTT. The full variable domain, rest sourced from reference TRBV30 and TRBJ1-1, is SQTIHQWPATLVQPVGSPLSLECTVEGTSNPNLYWYRQAAGRGLQLLFYSVGIGQISSEVPQNLSASRPQDRQFILSSKKLLLSDSGFYLCALGRQLAEAFFGQGTRLTVV.